The clone carrying this T cell receptor beta chain was seen only a few times. What it binds is not known. The data belong to a study of cytomegalovirus exposure and HLA in healthy donors. Study findings and constraints: Exclusion as indistinguishable affected some V segments, including TRBV6-2 and TRBV6-3. For TCR beta chains, V- and J-gene trimming was later linked to a missense DCLRE1C variant.

CDR1 is SGHTA, CDR2 FQGNSA, per germline. V gave up 8 bases and J gave up 4 bases; unmatched junction bases: 7. This CDR3 comprises 13 residues. This PCR relied on a set of 60 Vbeta primers and 13 Jbeta primers. Data came from immunoSEQ multiplex PCR; TCRdb stores just in-frame clones and leaves some out. The repertoire holds roughly 110,000 clones, with over 60% as singletons. The sample comprised PBMCs. This chain uses TRBV7-2 with TRBJ1-1; TRBD1 aligns across 7 bases. This TCR derives from a man aged 35-49 years in good health and CMV-seropositive. CDR3 sequence: CASRRQGATEAFF. In nucleotides, the CDR3 is TGTGCCAGCCGAAGACAGGGTGCCACTGAAGCTTTCTTT.